What follows is one TCR beta chain and its context. This record belongs to a study of blood T cell repertoires in COVID-19. As for the study in general: Sample material is recorded as cDNA or gDNA derived from T cells, B-cell-depleted T cells, or PBMCs.

Some clones are missing from TCRdb's copy, which holds only in-frame ones; the method was immunoSEQ multiplex PCR. The table has about 210,000 clones, 80% to 90% seen once. The sample taken for sequencing was peripheral blood. This sequence originates from a woman in her forties or fifties with acute or convalescent COVID-19.

CDR3 DNA sequence: TGTGCCAGCAGCTTGCAGGTAGGCACTGAAGCTTTCTTT. Amino acid sequence: CASSLQVGTEAFF. The rearrangement joins TRBV11-2 to TRBJ1-1, with no clear D. V was pared by 3 bases and J by 4 bases, with 9 bases between. Germline V lookup: CDR1 SGHAT, CDR2 FQNNGV. The CDR3 has 13 amino acids.